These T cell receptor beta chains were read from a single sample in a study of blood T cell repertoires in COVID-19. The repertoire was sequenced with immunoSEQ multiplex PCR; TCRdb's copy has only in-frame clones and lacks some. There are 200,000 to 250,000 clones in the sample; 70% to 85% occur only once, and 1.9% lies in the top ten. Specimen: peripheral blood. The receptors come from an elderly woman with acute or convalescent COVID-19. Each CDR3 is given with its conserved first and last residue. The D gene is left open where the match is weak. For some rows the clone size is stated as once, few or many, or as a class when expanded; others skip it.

cdr3_aa: CASSPGQGNQPQHF; cdr3_nt: TGCGCCAGCAGCCCGGGACAGGGAAATCAGCCCCAGCATTTT; j_call: TRBJ1-5; v_call: TRBV5-1; d_call: TRBD1; clone_size: -
cdr3_aa: CASSQDLRGINEQFF; cdr3_nt: TGTGCCAGCAGCCAAGATCTTCGGGGGATCAATGAGCAGTTCTTC; j_call: TRBJ2-1; v_call: TRBV3-1/TRBV3-2; d_call: -; clone_size: -
cdr3_aa: CASSVEGLDYGYTF; cdr3_nt: TGTGCCAGCAGCGTAGAGGGGCTGGACTATGGCTACACCTTC; j_call: TRBJ1-2; v_call: TRBV9; d_call: -; clone_size: -
cdr3_aa: CASSQTRYTQYF; cdr3_nt: TGTGCCAGCAGTCAGACTAGATATACGCAGTATTTT; j_call: TRBJ2-3; v_call: TRBV28; d_call: -; clone_size: -
cdr3_aa: CATSMRTLLDQPQHF; cdr3_nt: TGTGCCACTTCGATGCGGACACTACTTGATCAGCCCCAGCATTTT; j_call: TRBJ1-5; v_call: TRBV28; d_call: -; clone_size: -
cdr3_aa: CASSLIQGEAWGYTF; cdr3_nt: TGCGCCAGCAGCTTGATACAGGGAGAGGCTTGGGGCTACACCTTC; j_call: TRBJ1-2; v_call: TRBV5-1; d_call: -; clone_size: -
cdr3_aa: CASSPDSNYGYTF; cdr3_nt: TGTGCCAGCAGCCCGGACAGCAACTATGGCTACACCTTC; j_call: TRBJ1-2; v_call: TRBV14; d_call: -; clone_size: -
cdr3_aa: CASGLPEGGTSGTGELFF; cdr3_nt: TGTGCTAGTGGTTTGCCCGAGGGCGGGACTAGCGGCACCGGGGAGCTGTTTTTT; j_call: TRBJ2-2; v_call: TRBV12-5; d_call: TRBD2; clone_size: -
cdr3_aa: CASSLRLGVEQYF; cdr3_nt: TGCGCCAGCAGCTTGCGTTTAGGGGTCGAGCAGTACTTC; j_call: TRBJ2-7; v_call: TRBV5-1; d_call: -; clone_size: -
cdr3_aa: CASSLVPLNQPQHF; cdr3_nt: TGTGCCAGCAGCTTAGTCCCACTCAATCAGCCCCAGCATTTT; j_call: TRBJ1-5; v_call: TRBV7-2; d_call: -; clone_size: -
cdr3_aa: CASSRDRFWPQHF; cdr3_nt: TGTGCCAGCAGCAGGGACAGGTTCTGGCCCCAGCATTTT; j_call: TRBJ1-5; v_call: TRBV12-3/TRBV12-4; d_call: TRBD1; clone_size: -
cdr3_aa: CASSPLAGVDEQFF; cdr3_nt: TGTGCCAGCTCCCCGCTTGCGGGGGTTGATGAGCAGTTCTTC; j_call: TRBJ2-1; v_call: TRBV18; d_call: TRBD2; clone_size: -
cdr3_aa: CASSGRTADGEKLFF; cdr3_nt: TGTGCCAGCAGTGGAAGGACAGCCGACGGTGAAAAACTGTTTTTT; j_call: TRBJ1-4; v_call: TRBV2; d_call: -; clone_size: -
cdr3_aa: CASSLGAVGNSPLHF; cdr3_nt: TGTGCCAGCAGCTTAGGTGCCGTCGGGAATTCACCCCTCCACTTT; j_call: TRBJ1-6; v_call: TRBV7-2; d_call: -; clone_size: few
cdr3_aa: CASSRQGHGGSYEQYF; cdr3_nt: TGTGCCAGCAGTCGACAGGGCCACGGAGGGTCCTACGAGCAGTACTTC; j_call: TRBJ2-7; v_call: TRBV6-2/TRBV6-3; d_call: -; clone_size: few
cdr3_aa: CASSESLESGYGYTF; cdr3_nt: TGTGCCAGCAGTGAAAGTTTGGAGAGTGGCTATGGCTACACCTTC; j_call: TRBJ1-2; v_call: TRBV2; d_call: -; clone_size: -
cdr3_aa: CASSGRVSGGKGYEQYF; cdr3_nt: TGTGCCAGCAGCGGTAGGGTGTCGGGGGGAAAAGGCTACGAGCAGTACTTC; j_call: TRBJ2-7; v_call: TRBV14; d_call: TRBD2; clone_size: -
cdr3_aa: CASSPLSDRLNTEAFF; cdr3_nt: TGTGCCAGCAGCCCCCTAAGTGACAGGCTGAACACTGAAGCTTTCTTT; j_call: TRBJ1-1; v_call: TRBV9; d_call: -; clone_size: -
cdr3_aa: CASSFGGYYEQYF; cdr3_nt: TGTGCCAGCAGCTTTGGAGGGTACTACGAGCAGTACTTC; j_call: TRBJ2-7; v_call: TRBV7-2; d_call: -; clone_size: -
cdr3_aa: CATSRGTETTYEQYF; cdr3_nt: TGTGCCACCAGCAGAGGGACAGAAACTACCTACGAGCAGTACTTC; j_call: TRBJ2-7; v_call: TRBV15; d_call: -; clone_size: -
cdr3_aa: CASSPYKTGQGYEQYF; cdr3_nt: TGTGCCAGCAGTCCATATAAAACGGGACAGGGCTACGAGCAGTACTTC; j_call: TRBJ2-7; v_call: TRBV28; d_call: TRBD1; clone_size: -
cdr3_aa: CASSFTGNYGYTF; cdr3_nt: TGTGCCAGCAGTTTTACAGGGAACTATGGCTACACCTTC; j_call: TRBJ1-2; v_call: TRBV27; d_call: -; clone_size: -
cdr3_aa: CASSQVGTGELFF; cdr3_nt: TGCGCCAGCAGCCAAGTCGGGACCGGGGAGCTGTTTTTT; j_call: TRBJ2-2; v_call: TRBV4-3; d_call: -; clone_size: -
cdr3_aa: CASSLTSDRYNIQYF; cdr3_nt: TGTGCCAGCAGCTTGACCTCGGACAGATATAACATTCAGTACTTC; j_call: TRBJ2-4; v_call: TRBV5-5; d_call: -; clone_size: -
cdr3_aa: CASSVDGRNTEAFF; cdr3_nt: TGCGCCAGCAGCGTAGACGGGAGGAACACTGAAGCTTTCTTT; j_call: TRBJ1-1; v_call: TRBV5-1; d_call: -; clone_size: -
cdr3_aa: CASSPPGQSIYNSPLHF; cdr3_nt: TGTGCCAGCAGCCCACCGGGACAGTCGATCTATAATTCACCCCTCCACTTT; j_call: TRBJ1-6; v_call: TRBV27; d_call: TRBD1; clone_size: few
cdr3_aa: CASSRTGGGEKLFF; cdr3_nt: TGTGCCAGCAGCCGGACAGGGGGCGGAGAAAAACTGTTTTTT; j_call: TRBJ1-4; v_call: TRBV5-4; d_call: TRBD1; clone_size: -
cdr3_aa: CATQWAGMNTEAFF; cdr3_nt: TGTGCCACCCAGTGGGCAGGCATGAACACTGAAGCTTTCTTT; j_call: TRBJ1-1; v_call: TRBV6-5; d_call: -; clone_size: -
cdr3_aa: CASSLSEGEYYEQYF; cdr3_nt: TGCGCCAGCAGCTTGTCCGAGGGAGAATACTACGAGCAGTACTTC; j_call: TRBJ2-7; v_call: TRBV5-1; d_call: -; clone_size: once
cdr3_aa: CASSFETGQKAFF; cdr3_nt: TGTGCCAGCAGCTTCGAGACGGGACAGAAAGCTTTCTTT; j_call: TRBJ1-1; v_call: TRBV7-9; d_call: TRBD1; clone_size: -
cdr3_aa: CASSPTGFREKLFF; cdr3_nt: TGTGCCAGCAGCCCGACAGGGTTTAGAGAAAAACTGTTTTTT; j_call: TRBJ1-4; v_call: TRBV28; d_call: TRBD1; clone_size: -
cdr3_aa: CASSSGYLTLNYGYTF; cdr3_nt: TGTGCCAGTAGTTCAGGGTATCTAACGCTTAACTATGGCTACACCTTC; j_call: TRBJ1-2; v_call: TRBV19; d_call: -; clone_size: -
cdr3_aa: CASSLQQGADTQYF; cdr3_nt: TGTGCCAGCAGCTTACAACAGGGGGCAGATACGCAGTATTTT; j_call: TRBJ2-3; v_call: TRBV7-6; d_call: TRBD1; clone_size: -
cdr3_aa: CASSKTTTTGVNQPQHF; cdr3_nt: TGTGCCAGCAGCAAAACCACGACCACAGGGGTCAATCAGCCCCAGCATTTT; j_call: TRBJ1-5; v_call: TRBV7-3; d_call: TRBD1; clone_size: -
cdr3_aa: CASSYSSAGAGNNEQFF; cdr3_nt: TGTGCCAGCAGTTATTCTTCGGCGGGAGCAGGAAACAATGAGCAGTTCTTC; j_call: TRBJ2-1; v_call: TRBV6-2/TRBV6-3; d_call: TRBD2; clone_size: -
cdr3_aa: CASSLAVLAQETQYF; cdr3_nt: TGTGCCAGCAGCTTAGCTGTCCTAGCGCAAGAGACCCAGTACTTC; j_call: TRBJ2-5; v_call: TRBV11-2; d_call: -; clone_size: -
cdr3_aa: CASSLAKNRDSGNTIYF; cdr3_nt: TGTGCCAGCAGCTTAGCCAAGAACAGAGACTCTGGAAACACCATATATTTT; j_call: TRBJ1-3; v_call: TRBV7-6; d_call: -; clone_size: -